One sample yielded the 30 T cell receptor beta chains listed below, sequenced in a study of blood T cell repertoires in COVID-19. TCRdb keeps only in-frame clones here, not all; method: immunoSEQ multiplex PCR. The table shows 55,000 to 75,000 clones, with approximately 86% occurring only once. The sequencing sample was made of peripheral blood. The receptors were gathered from a man aged 45-60 years with acute or convalescent COVID-19.

The chain couples TRBV7-3 to TRBJ2-1, with 7 nucleotides matching TRBD2. J was trimmed by 1 base and V by 3 bases; bases with no gene match: 3. Germline lookup yields CDR1 SGHTA and CDR2 FQGTGA. The CDR3 covers 15 residues. The CDR3 DNA reads as TGTGCCAGCAGCTTCCGAGCGGGATCCTACAATGAGCAGTTCTTC. The encoded protein is CASSFRAGSYNEQFF.

The V gene is TRBV14, the J gene TRBJ1-1; no definite D call. V was pared by 1 base and J by 10 bases, with 22 bases between. The length of the CDR3 is 16 residues. The germline V gene encodes CDR1 SGHDN and CDR2 FVKESK. The DNA of the CDR3 is TGTGCCAGCAGCCAAGCTGGGGTTAGAGGAGGTCGTGGAGCTTTCTTT. This codes for CASSQAGVRGGRGAFF.

The rearrangement links TRBV28 to TRBJ1-5; D unclear. V lost 1 base and J 2 bases, leaving 9 bases between the germline ends. Looked up from germline, CDR1 is MDHEN and CDR2 is SYDVKM. There are 15 residues in the CDR3. CDR3 residues: CASSLYTPGNQPQHF. In nucleotides, the CDR3 is TGTGCCAGCAGTTTATATACCCCGGGCAATCAGCCCCAGCATTTT.

The chain carries TRBV14 and TRBJ1-1; D not certain. The CDR3 spans 13 residues. Trimming cost V 1 base and J 3 bases, with 6 bases left between them. The germline CDR1 and CDR2 sequences are SGHDN and FVKESK. CDR3 region: CASSQVLYTEAFF. Written as DNA, the CDR3 is TGTGCCAGCAGCCAAGTACTATACACTGAAGCTTTCTTT.

The table lists this clone with a count of one. The chain joins TRBV10-3 to TRBJ2-2; TRBD2 aligns across 13 bases. Trimming cost V 11 bases and J 4 bases; bases outside gene matches: 10. This CDR3 is built from 16 residues. Germline CDR1 reads ENHRY; CDR2 reads SYGVKD. DNA of the CDR3: TGTGCCGCGAGACTAGCGGGGGGCGCGGGCACCGGGGAGCTGTTTTTT. It yields the protein CAARLAGGAGTGELFF.

This sequence joins TRBV2 and TRBJ2-7, with D tentatively TRBD1 (6 bases). Germline CDR1 SNHLY, CDR2 FYNNEI. Trimming removed 4 bases from V and 1 base from J, with 11 bases in between. This CDR3 has 14 amino acids. In DNA, the CDR3 is TGTGCCAGCAGTGTGCCCCAGGGGTCCTACGAGCAGTACTTC. Encoded protein: CASSVPQGSYEQYF.

The chain has TRBV19 and TRBJ1-3, with D hard to call. The CDR3 extends over 16 amino acids. Germline V gene data show CDR1 as LNHDA and CDR2 as SQIVND (reference sequence). V dropped 2 bases and J dropped 0 bases, with 11 bases sitting between them. CDR3 DNA sequence: TGTGCCAGTAGTATAAACGGTCGCCCCTCTGGAAACACCATATATTTT. Protein: CASSINGRPSGNTIYF.

The chain has TRBV6-1 and TRBJ2-1; 9 positions agree with TRBD2. The CDR3 extends over 17 amino acids. V gave up 0 bases and J gave up 9 bases; unmatched junction bases: 12. Germline values: CDR1 MNHNS, CDR2 SASEGT. This chain's CDR3 is CASSEALLAGSLSEQFF. CDR3 DNA sequence: TGTGCCAGCAGTGAAGCTCTCCTAGCGGGATCTCTGTCTGAGCAGTTCTTC.

The chain employs TRBV11-2 and TRBJ1-4; D unclear. The germline V gene has CDR1 SGHAT and CDR2 FQNNGV. Trimming pared 2 bases from V and 5 bases from J, leaving 6 bases between. The CDR3 consists of 13 residues. The CDR3, as DNA: TGTGCCAGCAGCTTATCCCTAAATGAAAAACTGTTTTTT. Protein sequence: CASSLSLNEKLFF. Supplemented by reference TRBV11-2 and TRBJ1-4, the full variable domain reads EAGVAQSPRYKIIEKRQSVAFWCNPISGHATLYWYQQILGQGPKLLIQFQNNGVVDDSQLPKDRFSAERLKGVDSTLKIQPAKLEDSAVYLCASSLSLNEKLFFGSGTQLSVL.

The chain carries TRBV6-5 and TRBJ2-3; 10 nucleotides align to TRBD2. The CDR3 extends over 15 amino acids. V lost 7 bases to trimming and J lost 4 bases; unmatched junction nucleotides: 8. Germline V CDR1 and CDR2: MNHEY, SVGAGI. This chain's CDR3 is CASTSGGAGADTQYF. As DNA, the CDR3 is TGTGCCAGCACCAGCGGGGGGGCCGGAGCAGATACGCAGTATTTT.

The V and J genes are TRBV5-5 and TRBJ1-6; 7 positions match TRBD1. The CDR3 totals 14 residues. Germline V gives CDR1 SGHKS, CDR2 YYEKEE (reference sequence). J lost 12 bases, V lost 0 bases, and 6 bases had no gene match. CDR3 in amino acids: CASSLAGGIEPLHF. The CDR3 DNA reads TGTGCCAGCAGCTTGGCAGGGGGGATAGAACCCCTCCACTTT. Filled out from reference TRBV5-5 and TRBJ1-6, the complete variable domain reads DAGVTQSPTHLIKTRGQQVTLRCSPISGHKSVSWYQQVLGQGPQFIFQYYEKEERGRGNFPDRFSARQFPNYSSELNVNALLLGDSALYLCASSLAGGIEPLHFGNGTRLTVT.

The chain links TRBV4-2 to TRBJ1-5; TRBD1 matches at 8 bases. The CDR3 loop spans 16 amino acids. The V segment lost 1 base and the J segment 3 bases; nucleotides outside the gene matches: 5. Germline loops: CDR1 LGHNA, CDR2 YNFKEQ. In DNA form, the CDR3 reads TGTGCCAGCAGCCAAGGTAGACAGGGGACCAATCAGCCCCAGCATTTT. It specifies CASSQGRQGTNQPQHF.

The chain carries TRBV2 and TRBJ1-1; no clear D gene. V lost 5 bases and J 4 bases, leaving 11 bases between the germline ends. This CDR3 has 13 amino acids. The germline V gene has CDR1 SNHLY and CDR2 FYNNEI. The chain's CDR3 is CASSLEGGTEAFF. CDR3 nucleotides: TGTGCCAGCAGTCTGGAGGGTGGCACTGAAGCTTTCTTT. Variable domain in full (rest from reference TRBV2 and TRBJ1-1): EPEVTQTPSHQVTQMGQEVILRCVPISNHLYFYWYRQILGQKVEFLVSFYNNEISEKSEIFDDQFSVERPDGSNFTLKIRSTKLEDSAMYFCASSLEGGTEAFFGQGTRLTVV.

The gene calls are TRBV27 and TRBJ2-7, with unresolved D. Germline assignment: CDR1 MNHEY and CDR2 SMNVEV (reference sequence). Trimming removed 4 bases at V and 0 bases at J, with 7 bases between. CDR3 length: 13 amino acids. CDR3 sequence reads: CASSYTASYEQYF. The CDR3, as DNA: TGTGCCAGCAGTTATACAGCCTCCTACGAGCAGTACTTC.

CDR3 nucleotide sequence: TGCGCCAGCTCCGAGCAGGGGTCGGGCACAGATACGCAGTATTTT. Translating it yields CASSEQGSGTDTQYF. The V call is TRBV10-2, the J call TRBJ2-3; D may be TRBD1 (6 bases). CDR3 length: 15 amino acids. Germline V gene data show CDR1 as WSHSY and CDR2 as SAAADI. Trimming left V 8 bases short and J 1 base short, with 16 bases between.

The CDR3 region is CATGGGYNEQFF. DNA of the CDR3: TGTGCCACCGGCGGAGGTTACAATGAGCAGTTCTTC. This chain uses TRBV9 with TRBJ2-1, with a tentative D call TRBD2 (5 bases). The CDR3 loop spans 12 amino acids. V lost 9 bases to trimming and J lost 4 bases, with 11 bases between them. In germline, CDR1 is SGDLS, CDR2 YYNGEE.

A single count supports this clone. The V and J genes are TRBV9 and TRBJ2-3; TRBD1 is a possible D gene (5 bases). The CDR3 is 13 residues long. Looked up from germline, CDR1 is SGDLS and CDR2 is YYNGEE. V lost 3 bases to trimming and J lost 5 bases, with 10 bases between them. CDR3 residues: CASSARQGDTQYF. CDR3 coding DNA: TGTGCCAGCAGCGCCCGGCAGGGAGATACGCAGTATTTT.

The rearrangement joins TRBV5-1 to TRBJ1-4, with a tentative D call TRBD1 (5 bases). CDR1 is SGHRS, CDR2 YFSETQ, per germline. V lost 0 bases and J lost 8, with 11 bases in between. The CDR3 length is 14 residues. CDR3 in DNA: TGCGCCAGCAGCTTGGCAGGGTCGGAGGAAAAACTGTTTTTT. Its translation: CASSLAGSEEKLFF.

The chain recombines TRBV3-1 (or the pseudogene TRBV3-2) with TRBJ1-2; D unresolved. Trimming pared 4 bases from V and 3 bases from J, leaving 9 bases between. The CDR3 is 13 amino acids. Per germline, CDR1 LGHDT and CDR2 YNNKEL (reference sequence). CDR3 amino acids: CASSLDGHYGYTF. The CDR3 DNA follows: TGTGCCAGCAGCCTAGATGGGCACTATGGCTACACCTTC.

This clone qualifies as medium-sized (0.01 to 0.1%). The V call is TRBV5-1, the J call TRBJ1-4, with 9 nucleotides matching TRBD1. CDR3 length: 16 residues. J gave up 7 bases and V 4 bases, and 11 bases lay outside the gene matches. The V gene's germline CDR1 is SGHRS and CDR2 YFSETQ. Written as DNA, the CDR3 is TGCGCCAGCAGCGGGCCCCGGACAGGGGAGGGTGAAAAACTGTTTTTT. This translates into CASSGPRTGEGEKLFF.

The chain links TRBV30 to TRBJ2-7, with TRBD1 matching over 10 bases. Germline V gene data show CDR1 as GTSNPN and CDR2 as SVGIG (reference sequence). V was pared by 2 bases and J by 3 bases, with 4 bases of the junction left unmatched. This CDR3 has 14 amino acids. The DNA for the CDR3 is TGTGCCTGGAGTCGGACAGGGGGTTTCTACGAGCAGTACTTC. As protein: CAWSRTGGFYEQYF.

As DNA, the CDR3 is TGTGCTATCAGGGGGACTAATGAAAAACTGTTTTTT. Translation gives CAIRGTNEKLFF. The V and J genes are TRBV15 and TRBJ1-4, with 7 bases identical to TRBD1. Germline CDR1 LNHNV, CDR2 YYDKDF (reference sequence). The CDR3 covers 12 residues.

The V gene is TRBV5-1, the J gene TRBJ2-3; 13 nucleotides line up with TRBD2. V lost 0 bases to trimming and J lost 2 bases; unmatched junction nucleotides: 3. The CDR3 runs 17 residues. From germline, CDR1 is SGHRS and CDR2 YFSETQ. CDR3 in amino acids: CASSLGGLAGITDTQYF. The CDR3 region has the DNA TGCGCCAGCAGCTTGGGGGGACTAGCGGGAATCACAGATACGCAGTATTTT.

The rearrangement links TRBV14 to TRBJ2-5; TRBD1 is a possible D gene (6 bases). The CDR3 has 15 residues. Trimming cost V 0 bases and J 4 bases, with 12 bases left between them. CDR1 SGHDN and CDR2 FVKESK come from the germline V gene. The CDR3: CASSQERTRGETQYF. The CDR3 bases are TGTGCCAGCAGCCAAGAGCGAACCAGGGGAGAGACCCAGTACTTC.

This chain connects TRBV6-6 to TRBJ1-2; D is perhaps TRBD1 (5 bases). Trimming stripped 2 bases from V and 4 bases from J, with 8 bases between. The CDR3 is 13 residues long. CDR1 and CDR2 (germline): MNHNY, SVGAGI (reference sequence). The CDR3 loop reads CASSYDSFYGYTF. Here the CDR3 DNA reads TGTGCCAGCAGTTACGACAGTTTCTATGGCTACACCTTC.

The J gene is TRBJ1-3, the V gene TRBV7-6; 9 bases are a match to TRBD1. The CDR3 sequence is 16 residues long. Germline CDR1 SGHVS, CDR2 FNYEAQ. Trimming at V came to 0 bases and at J to 2 bases, leaving 2 bases not matched to a gene. CDR3: CASSLATGGTGNTIYF. The CDR3 DNA reads as TGTGCCAGCAGCTTAGCGACAGGGGGAACTGGAAACACCATATATTTT.

The rearrangement links TRBV3-1 (or the pseudogene TRBV3-2) to TRBJ1-1, with a tentative D call TRBD1 (5 bases). Germline V gene sequence: CDR1 LGHDT, CDR2 YNNKEL (reference sequence). CDR3 length equals 13 residues. Trimming removed 4 bases at V and 5 bases at J, with 11 bases between. CDR3 amino acids: CASSPLGGTEAFF. The CDR3, as DNA: TGTGCCAGCAGCCCCTTGGGGGGGACTGAAGCTTTCTTT.

There are a few counts of this clone. This CDR3 reads CASSLLGTGFYEQYF. In DNA, the CDR3 is TGTGCCAGCAGTCTACTGGGGACAGGGTTCTACGAGCAGTACTTC. The chain couples TRBV11-3 to TRBJ2-7, with TRBD1 matching over 9 bases. V was pared by 6 bases and J by 3 bases, with 9 bases of the junction left unmatched. The CDR3 is 15 residues long. Germline assignment: CDR1 SGHNT and CDR2 YENEEA.

The CDR3 region is CASRSDIATNEKLFF. The CDR3 nucleotides are TGTGCCAGCAGATCAGACATTGCAACTAATGAAAAACTGTTTTTT. The rearrangement links TRBV28 to TRBJ1-4; unclear D gene. Germline CDR1 reads MDHEN; CDR2 reads SYDVKM. Trimming stripped 6 bases from V and 0 bases from J, with 11 bases between. The CDR3 has 15 residues.

The chain employs TRBV4-1 and TRBJ2-5; a weak D match, TRBD1 (7 bases). CDR1 is MGHRA and CDR2 is YSYEKL in the germline V gene. The ends were cut back, 0 bases at V and 4 bases at J, with 15 bases in the middle. This CDR3 comprises 16 residues. The CDR3 reads CASSQDQGGLRETQYF. The CDR3 coding sequence is TGCGCCAGCAGCCAAGATCAGGGGGGATTAAGAGAGACCCAGTACTTC.